This T cell receptor (beta chain) came from a study of response to subunit inactivated influenza vaccine. Study-wide results and caveats: Only a handful of new T cells, the authors suggested, are recruited with each seasonal influenza vaccination.

Notes on this clonotype: Its antigen is currently unknown.

TCRdb re-derived calls from the RT-PCR reads in MiXCR, one entry per CDR3 protein. The sample holds about 500,000 distinct CDR3 sequences; 6.5% to 8% are singletons and the top ten take around 13%. This CDR3 is 15 amino acids long. V lost 0 bases to trimming and J lost 2 bases, with 9 bases between them. Sequenced material: PBMCs from blood, taken approximately 25 months after vaccination. The TCR comes from a man between 50 and 69 years old who received an inactivated influenza vaccine. The chain recombines TRBV12-3 or TRBV12-4 with TRBJ2-3; D gene ambiguous. The CDR3 is CASSLAGSHTDTQYF. The CDR3 region has the DNA TGTGCCAGCAGTTTAGCAGGGTCCCACACAGATACGCAGTATTTT.